The source of this T cell receptor beta chain is a study of post-analysis software for immune sequencing data. General study results and limits: Higher frequency in patients than in controls was seen for roughly five TRBV segments, with TRBV5-6, TRBV5-1 and TRBV20-1 among them. A significant reduction in normalized Chao1 diversity was observed in multiple sclerosis patients versus controls. By F measure, strong co-clustering occurred among samples prepared in the same batch.

This clonotype has only a few counts. The antigen is unknown. Germline-derived CDR1 and CDR2 are KGHDR and SFDVKD. The CDR3 extends over 15 amino acids. Between the trimmed V and J ends, which lost 2 bases and 1 base, there was a span of 10 bases. Researchers reported that TCR beta cDNA libraries carried unique molecular identifiers. Researchers reported approximately 480,000 cDNA molecules coming from approximately 0.95 to 9.8 million T cells. TCRdb reanalysed the PCR reads using MiXCR and keeps one entry per CDR3 protein. The repertoire consists of roughly 400,000 distinct CDR3 sequences, with about 40% occurring once and the leading ten covering 7.6%.

The gene calls are TRBV24-1 and TRBJ2-5; D possibly matches TRBD1 or TRBD2 (5 bases each). This sequence originates from a girl aged 2 to 9 with multiple sclerosis. Input material: blood. DNA for the CDR3: TGTGCCACCAGTGATTATCTTGGGACCCAAGAGACCCAGTACTTC. The encoded protein is CATSDYLGTQETQYF.